This TCR beta chain was identified in a study of shared clonotypes between healthy human individuals. Some clones are missing from TCRdb's copy, which holds only in-frame ones; the method was immunoSEQ multiplex PCR. Among roughly 590,000 clones, just under 97% were seen once, and the ten largest hold 0.11%. The CDR3 spans 14 residues. Germline assignment: CDR1 SGHAT and CDR2 FQDESV (reference sequence). The V end was cut by 0 bases, the J end by 4 bases, with 10 bases between. The study, taken as a whole, reports: Measured sharing among donors was expected to vary with sequencing depth.

A remark on this clone: Its specificity is unknown.

The naive CD8 subset, CD45RO-negative cells positively selected for CCR7, excluded terminally differentiated effector memory CD45RA+ cells. The origin of this receptor is a woman under 40 in good health. The gene calls are TRBV11-1 and TRBJ2-7, with no clear D. Sequenced: naive CD8+ T cells sorted from blood. CDR3 region: CASSLAGSSYEQYF. Here the CDR3 DNA reads TGTGCCAGCAGCTTAGCGGGATCGTCTTACGAGCAGTACTTC.